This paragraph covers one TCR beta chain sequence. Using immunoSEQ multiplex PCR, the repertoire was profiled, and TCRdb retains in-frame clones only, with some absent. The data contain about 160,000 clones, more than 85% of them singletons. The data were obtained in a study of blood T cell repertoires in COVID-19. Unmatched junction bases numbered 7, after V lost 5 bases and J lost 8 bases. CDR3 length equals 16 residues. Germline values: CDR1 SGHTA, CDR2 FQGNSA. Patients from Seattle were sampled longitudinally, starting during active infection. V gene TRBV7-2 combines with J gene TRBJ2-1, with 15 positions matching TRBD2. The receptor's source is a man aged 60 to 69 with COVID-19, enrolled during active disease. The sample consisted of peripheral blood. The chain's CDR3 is CASSPWTSGGVYEQFF. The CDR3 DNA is TGTGCCAGCAGCCCTTGGACTAGCGGGGGGGTCTATGAGCAGTTCTTC.